This TCR beta chain was identified during a study of cytomegalovirus exposure and HLA in healthy donors. For this clone: Its matching antigen is unknown.

Overall study findings and caveats: The investigators catalogued 150 or so TCR beta chains as cytomegalovirus-associated.

It was the roughly 120-subject validation cohort, separate from the roughly 700-subject first cohort, to which the donors belonged. Only in-frame clones appear in the TCRdb table, and some are missing; sequencing was by immunoSEQ multiplex PCR. The table includes about 75,000 clones, about 85% detected once. Source material: PBMCs. This receptor was identified in a man aged 25 to 45 in good health and CMV-seronegative.

CDR3 amino acids: CASSFTGSTNEKLFF. CDR3 in DNA: TGCGCCAGCAGCTTTACAGGTTCTACTAATGAAAAACTGTTTTTT. V and J are TRBV5-1 and TRBJ1-4; D may be TRBD1 (5 bases). The germline V gene has CDR1 SGHRS and CDR2 YFSETQ. With 2 bases removed from V and 2 bases from J, the gap between germline ends came to 10 bases. The CDR3 is 15 residues long.